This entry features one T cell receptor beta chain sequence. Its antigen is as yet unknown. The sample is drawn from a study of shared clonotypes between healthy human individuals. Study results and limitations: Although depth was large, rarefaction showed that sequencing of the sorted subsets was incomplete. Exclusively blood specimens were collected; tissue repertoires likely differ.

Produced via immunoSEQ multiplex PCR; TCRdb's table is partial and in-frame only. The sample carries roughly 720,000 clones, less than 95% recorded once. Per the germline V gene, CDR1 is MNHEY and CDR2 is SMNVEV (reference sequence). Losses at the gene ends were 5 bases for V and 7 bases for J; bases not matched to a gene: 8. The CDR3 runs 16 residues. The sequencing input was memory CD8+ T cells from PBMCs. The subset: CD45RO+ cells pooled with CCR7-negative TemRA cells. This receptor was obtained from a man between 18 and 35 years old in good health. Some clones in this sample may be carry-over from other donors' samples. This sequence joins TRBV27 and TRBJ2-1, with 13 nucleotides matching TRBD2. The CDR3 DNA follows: TGTGCCAGCAGTCCGGGGACTAGCGGGACGCGGAATGAGCAGTTCTTC. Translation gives CASSPGTSGTRNEQFF.